These 5 T cell receptor beta chains were sequenced from one sample in a study of response to subunit inactivated influenza vaccine. TCRdb used MiXCR to reprocess the RT-PCR reads, holding one entry per CDR3 protein. This sample carries roughly 170,000 distinct CDR3 sequences, around 9% of them seen once, and the ten largest clones take roughly 11%. The sample here was non-naive T cells sorted from PBMCs, taken on the day of vaccination. These receptors came from a man between 50 and 59 years old who received an inactivated influenza vaccine.

In its sample, this clonotype was seen a few times. This rearrangement joins TRBV24-1 to TRBJ1-2; TRBD1 matches 9 bases. Germline CDR1 reads KGHDR; CDR2 reads SFDVKD. Trimming took 7 bases from V and 6 from J; bases not matched to a gene: 2. The CDR3 is made up of 12 amino acids. In DNA form, the CDR3 reads TGTGCCACCAGGGACAGGGGTGATGGCTACACCTTC. It yields the protein CATRDRGDGYTF.

This rearrangement joins TRBV7-8 to TRBJ2-2, with 7 bases fitting TRBD2. The length of the CDR3 is 17 residues. Germline assignment: CDR1 SGHVS and CDR2 FQNEAQ. V gave up 5 bases and J gave up 6 bases; unmatched junction bases: 15. The CDR3 DNA follows: TGTGCCAGCAGCCCCCTTTTGGGGGGGAGCGTCGCCGGGGAGCTGTTTTTT. Its protein product is CASSPLLGGSVAGELFF.

This clonotype was counted a few times. The V gene is TRBV7-9, the J gene TRBJ2-1; maybe TRBD2 (7 bases). The germline gives CDR1 SEHNR, CDR2 FQNEAQ (reference sequence). Trimming shortened V by 8 bases and J by 6 bases, and 17 bases separated the two germline ends. The length of the CDR3 is 14 residues. This CDR3 reads CASDQGGGRNEQFF. CDR3 coding DNA: TGTGCCAGCGACCAAGGGGGGGGTCGCAATGAGCAGTTCTTC. Using reference TRBV7-9 and TRBJ2-1 for the parts outside the CDR3, the full variable domain is DTGVSQNPRHKITKRGQNVTFRCDPISEHNRLYWYRQTLGQGPEFLTYFQNEAQLEKSRLLSDRFSAERPKGSFSTLEIQRTEQGDSAMYLCASDQGGGRNEQFFGPGTRLTVL.

This clonotype was counted at least ten times. The chain has TRBV4-2 and TRBJ1-1; the D is unclear. CDR1 and CDR2 (germline): LGHNA, YNFKEQ. V was pared by 4 bases and J by 5 bases, with 17 bases between. The CDR3 sequence is 15 residues long. Here the CDR3 reads CASSPEWYRATEAFF. The CDR3 DNA is TGTGCCAGCAGCCCAGAGTGGTACCGGGCAACTGAAGCTTTCTTT.

The gene calls are TRBV27 and TRBJ1-2, with 8 bases matching TRBD1. The CDR3 runs to 14 residues. Germline V gene data show CDR1 as MNHEY and CDR2 as SMNVEV (reference sequence). V was clipped by 5 bases and J by 9 bases; unmatched bases: 11. CDR3 loop: CASSPRGQGASYTF. The CDR3 DNA sequence: TGTGCCAGCAGTCCGCGGGGGCAGGGGGCAAGCTACACCTTC.